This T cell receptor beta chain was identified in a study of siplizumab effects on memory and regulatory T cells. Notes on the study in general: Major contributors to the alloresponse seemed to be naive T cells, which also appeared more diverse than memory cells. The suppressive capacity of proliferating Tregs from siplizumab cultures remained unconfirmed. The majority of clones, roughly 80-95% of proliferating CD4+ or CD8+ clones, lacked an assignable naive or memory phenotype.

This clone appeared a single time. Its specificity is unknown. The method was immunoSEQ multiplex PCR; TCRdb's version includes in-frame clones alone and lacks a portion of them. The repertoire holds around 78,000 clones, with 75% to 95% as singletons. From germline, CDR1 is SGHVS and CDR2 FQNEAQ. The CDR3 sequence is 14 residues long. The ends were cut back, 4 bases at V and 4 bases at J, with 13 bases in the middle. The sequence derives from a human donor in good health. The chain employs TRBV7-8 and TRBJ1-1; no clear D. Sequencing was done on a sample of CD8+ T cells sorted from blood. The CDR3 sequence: CASSSSGVFTEAFF. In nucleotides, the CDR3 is TGTGCCAGCAGCTCCTCCGGGGTTTTCACTGAAGCTTTCTTT.